The source of this TCR beta chain is a study of a mutant IDH1 vaccine in newly diagnosed glioma (dated by TCRdb to the early 2020s). Broadly, across the study: Vaccination was initiated 4-6 weeks after radiotherapy alone, or concurrently with temozolomide cycles in the chemotherapy-containing groups. Of the approximately 30 treated patients, approximately 62% were male and approximately 40% were female, and the mean age was approximately 37 years. Prior to enrollment, standard therapy consisting of radiotherapy alone, temozolomide alone, or radiochemotherapy with temozolomide had been administered to patients, with the combination being received by most patients. The week-35 safety follow-up took place at visit V12, and the week-47 end of study took place at visit V13. Peripheral blood was drawn at six visits: V03 (baseline), V05, V07, V10, V12 and V13. For exploratory analyses, 25 treated patients had longitudinal TCRB deep sequencing done wherever samples were available. The paper as a whole reports these results and caveats: Changes in the top peripheral T cell clonotypes picked up by TCRB sequencing did not appear to be linked to pseudoprogression. Across multiple MHC alleles, vaccine-induced immune responses were seen in just over 90% of patients. Availability determined which PBMC samples were chosen for TCRB deep sequencing. The authors stated that sample limitations prevented analyses of patient blood samples from being reproduced.

Note on this clone: It has no known antigen specificity. No much larger clone exists at a distance of one base, and base qualities are not known.

V lost 6 bases and J lost 4 bases; the stretch between them is 13 bases long. Inclusive of the bounding cysteine and phenylalanine, the CDR3 is 13 residues long. The DNA shown is the 39-base CDR3, in frame from base 1. Reading the germline V gene (reference sequence) gives CDR1 SGHNT and CDR2 YYREEE. The method was the immunoSEQ multiplex PCR assay. Rearranged TCR beta chain sequences were amplified with the hsTCRB Kit following the manufacturer's protocol. An Illumina MiSeq was used to sequence the TCRB libraries. The published analysis was carried out like this. Demultiplexing, trimming and gene mapping were performed with the kit vendor's proprietary platform. TCRdb took this table from immuneACCESS and kept in-frame rearrangements with V and J called. Such tables lack part of the clones; where checked against another copy, unresolved V genes explain under half of the gap, and the rest is unexplained. For V, J and clone size, that table is used; D and trimming come from the DNA. Present in this sample are tens of thousands of clones, 86% of which were seen just once. The ten largest clones add up to 1.6% of the sample.

The time point label corresponds to: week 35, safety follow-up. Every vaccine dose consisted of 300 ug of a 20-mer mutant IDH1 peptide in Montanide, administered subcutaneously together with topical imiquimod. Eight vaccinations were administered to patients in weeks 1, 3, 5, 7, 11, 15, 19 and 23, corresponding to visits V03 through V10. All donors had newly diagnosed IDH1-mutant astrocytomas of WHO grade 3 or 4 that showed loss of nuclear ATRX. The samples were drawn from NOA16, a multicentre, single-arm, open-label phase I trial in Germany that tested a mutant IDH1 peptide vaccine in humans for the first time. The DNeasy Blood and Tissue Kit was used to extract genomic DNA from EDTA blood for TCRB sequencing.

The material sequenced was PBMCs, taken from a glioma patient whose treatment included an IDH1 peptide vaccine. This receptor chain uses TRBV5-4 and TRBJ1-1; the D gene is perhaps TRBD1, from 5 matching bases. The receptor's source is a man aged 35-49 years with glioma. The DNA sequence follows: TGTGCCAGCACCATGGGGGGTTCCACTGAAGCTTTCTTT. It encodes CASTMGGSTEAFF.